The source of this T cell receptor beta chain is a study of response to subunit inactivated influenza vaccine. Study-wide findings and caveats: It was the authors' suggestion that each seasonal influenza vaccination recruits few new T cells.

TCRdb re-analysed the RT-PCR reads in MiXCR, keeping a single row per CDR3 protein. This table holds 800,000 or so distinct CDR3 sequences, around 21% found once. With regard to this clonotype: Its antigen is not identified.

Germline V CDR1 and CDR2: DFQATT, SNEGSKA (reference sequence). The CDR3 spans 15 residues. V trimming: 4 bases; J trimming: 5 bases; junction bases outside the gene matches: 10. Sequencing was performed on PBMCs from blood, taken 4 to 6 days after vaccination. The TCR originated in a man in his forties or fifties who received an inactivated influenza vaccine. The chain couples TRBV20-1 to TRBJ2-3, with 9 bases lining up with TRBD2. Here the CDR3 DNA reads TGCAGTGCTAACCGAGTAGCGGGAGCGATAGATACGCAGTATTTT. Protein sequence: CSANRVAGAIDTQYF.